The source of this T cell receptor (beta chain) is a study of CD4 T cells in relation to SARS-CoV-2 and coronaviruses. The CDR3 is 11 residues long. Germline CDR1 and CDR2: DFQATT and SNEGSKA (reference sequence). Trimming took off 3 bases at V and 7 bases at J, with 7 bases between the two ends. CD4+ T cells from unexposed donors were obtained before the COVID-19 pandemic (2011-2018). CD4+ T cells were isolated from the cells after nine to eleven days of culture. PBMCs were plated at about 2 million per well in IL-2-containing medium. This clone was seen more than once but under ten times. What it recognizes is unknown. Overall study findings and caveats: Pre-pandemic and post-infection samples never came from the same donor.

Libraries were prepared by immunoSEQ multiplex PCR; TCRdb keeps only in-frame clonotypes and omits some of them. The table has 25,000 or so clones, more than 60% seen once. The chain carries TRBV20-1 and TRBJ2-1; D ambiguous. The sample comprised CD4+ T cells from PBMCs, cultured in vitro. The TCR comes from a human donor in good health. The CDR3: CSASIWNEQFF. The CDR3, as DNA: TGCAGTGCTAGTATCTGGAATGAGCAGTTCTTC.